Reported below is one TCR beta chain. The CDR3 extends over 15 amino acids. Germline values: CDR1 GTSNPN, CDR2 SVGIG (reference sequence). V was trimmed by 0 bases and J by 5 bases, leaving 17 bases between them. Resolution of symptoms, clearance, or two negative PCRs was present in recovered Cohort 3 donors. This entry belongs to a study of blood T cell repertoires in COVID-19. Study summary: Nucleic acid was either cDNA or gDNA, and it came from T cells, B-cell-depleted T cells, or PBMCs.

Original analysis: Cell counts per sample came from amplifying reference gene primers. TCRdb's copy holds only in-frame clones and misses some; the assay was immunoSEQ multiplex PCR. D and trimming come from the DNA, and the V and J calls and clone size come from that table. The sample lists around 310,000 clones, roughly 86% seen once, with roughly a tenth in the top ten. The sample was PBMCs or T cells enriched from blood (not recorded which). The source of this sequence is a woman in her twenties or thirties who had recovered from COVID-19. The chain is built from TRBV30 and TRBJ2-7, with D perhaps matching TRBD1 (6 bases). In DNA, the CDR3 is TGTGCCTGGAGTGTCACGGGACACCTCCGGGACGAGCAGTACTTC. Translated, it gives CAWSVTGHLRDEQYF.